A selection of T cell receptor beta chains follows, all from one sample in a study of T cell repertoires in cytomegalovirus infection. For these TCRs, the target antigens are not known. From the reads, TCRdb called clonotypes with MiXCR, one entry per CDR3 protein. This repertoire shows tens of thousands of distinct CDR3 sequences, roughly 21% found once; its top ten account for under 85%. Sequenced material: CD8+ T cells from cultured PBMCs, taken from culture after CMV antigen stimulation. The receptors shown here come from a human donor in good health (CMV status not recorded). Some clones in this sample may be carry-over from other donors' samples. Both conserved end residues are trimmed from each CDR3. The D gene is left open where the match is weak.

v_gene	j_gene	d_gene	CDR3aa
TRBV7-8	TRBJ1-5	-	ASSLFRGQSNQPQH
TRBV5-1	TRBJ2-7	-	ASSRERALPLYEQY
TRBV6-5	TRBJ2-7	-	ASSYDAPGRVSEQY
TRBV7-8	TRBJ2-7	TRBD2	ASSLELAGAYEQY
TRBV7-9	TRBJ2-1	TRBD2	ASSLGTSGNEQF
TRBV5-6	TRBJ2-5	-	ASSFGVQETQY
TRBV6-1	TRBJ1-6	-	ASSESLRQYNSPLH
TRBV4-1	TRBJ1-5	-	ASSQERGYQPQH
TRBV7-9	TRBJ2-7	-	ASSAPGVYEQY
TRBV12-3/TRBV12-4	TRBJ1-1	-	ASSLDAFLEAF
TRBV2	TRBJ1-1	-	ASISRGFNTEAF
TRBV27	TRBJ1-1	-	ASSFQSRESTEAF
TRBV7-9	TRBJ2-1	TRBD1	ASSFGWTGDDEQF
TRBV15	TRBJ1-1	TRBD1	ATSRISTGDGAF
TRBV6-2/TRBV6-3	TRBJ1-6	-	ASKRQATTSPLH
TRBV7-2	TRBJ2-1	-	ASSLVPGDNEQF
TRBV27	TRBJ1-1	-	ASSLRRQQNTEAF
TRBV28	TRBJ2-7	-	ASSLTGEQY
TRBV4-3	TRBJ2-7	TRBD1	ASSQTRDSLFYEQY
TRBV7-6	TRBJ2-1	-	ASSTRGHHYNEQF
TRBV5-5	TRBJ1-2	TRBD1	ASSLVQGARGYT
TRBV7-9	TRBJ2-1	TRBD2	ASSTPGEGPF
TRBV7-2	TRBJ1-2	-	ASSSPGANYGYT
TRBV3-1	TRBJ2-3	TRBD2	ASSQGGGGQHDTQY
TRBV12-3/TRBV12-4	TRBJ1-1	-	ASSSGPQDEGF
TRBV7-6	TRBJ1-1	-	ASSPPTAPYTEAF
TRBV11-3	TRBJ2-5	TRBD1	ASSARDRGGETQY
TRBV7-9	TRBJ2-7	TRBD1	ASSPDRGTLYEQY
TRBV7-2	TRBJ1-1	TRBD1	ASSLGQGTWEAF
TRBV12-3/TRBV12-4	TRBJ1-4	-	ASTSWEGSREKLF
TRBV7-8	TRBJ2-7	-	ASSWETYEQY
TRBV15	TRBJ1-1	TRBD1	ATSRQQGADTEAF
TRBV20-1	TRBJ2-7	TRBD1	SARGSDRETEQY
TRBV6-6	TRBJ2-7	TRBD2	ASLTSGGSEQY
TRBV6-2/TRBV6-3	TRBJ2-2	-	ASSWARVYTGELF
TRBV7-9	TRBJ1-5	-	ASSLGEGNQPQH
TRBV7-9	TRBJ2-3	TRBD1	ASSWKQGKSTDTQY
TRBV7-2	TRBJ1-5	-	ASSLFGRVGQPQH
TRBV7-2	TRBJ2-6	-	ASSLTRISGAYVLT
TRBV11-2	TRBJ1-1	-	ASSLDLRLDSGGRPEAF
TRBV7-2	TRBJ2-3	TRBD2	ASSLASGTSGGPSTDTQY
TRBV12-3/TRBV12-4	TRBJ1-3	-	ASSPIGNTIY
TRBV12-3/TRBV12-4	TRBJ1-2	-	ASTLVGGGYT
TRBV12-3/TRBV12-4	TRBJ1-6	-	ASSPKGNSPLH
TRBV15	TRBJ1-2	-	ATSNGLFARNGYT
TRBV7-6	TRBJ1-1	-	ASSLAEGTNTEAF